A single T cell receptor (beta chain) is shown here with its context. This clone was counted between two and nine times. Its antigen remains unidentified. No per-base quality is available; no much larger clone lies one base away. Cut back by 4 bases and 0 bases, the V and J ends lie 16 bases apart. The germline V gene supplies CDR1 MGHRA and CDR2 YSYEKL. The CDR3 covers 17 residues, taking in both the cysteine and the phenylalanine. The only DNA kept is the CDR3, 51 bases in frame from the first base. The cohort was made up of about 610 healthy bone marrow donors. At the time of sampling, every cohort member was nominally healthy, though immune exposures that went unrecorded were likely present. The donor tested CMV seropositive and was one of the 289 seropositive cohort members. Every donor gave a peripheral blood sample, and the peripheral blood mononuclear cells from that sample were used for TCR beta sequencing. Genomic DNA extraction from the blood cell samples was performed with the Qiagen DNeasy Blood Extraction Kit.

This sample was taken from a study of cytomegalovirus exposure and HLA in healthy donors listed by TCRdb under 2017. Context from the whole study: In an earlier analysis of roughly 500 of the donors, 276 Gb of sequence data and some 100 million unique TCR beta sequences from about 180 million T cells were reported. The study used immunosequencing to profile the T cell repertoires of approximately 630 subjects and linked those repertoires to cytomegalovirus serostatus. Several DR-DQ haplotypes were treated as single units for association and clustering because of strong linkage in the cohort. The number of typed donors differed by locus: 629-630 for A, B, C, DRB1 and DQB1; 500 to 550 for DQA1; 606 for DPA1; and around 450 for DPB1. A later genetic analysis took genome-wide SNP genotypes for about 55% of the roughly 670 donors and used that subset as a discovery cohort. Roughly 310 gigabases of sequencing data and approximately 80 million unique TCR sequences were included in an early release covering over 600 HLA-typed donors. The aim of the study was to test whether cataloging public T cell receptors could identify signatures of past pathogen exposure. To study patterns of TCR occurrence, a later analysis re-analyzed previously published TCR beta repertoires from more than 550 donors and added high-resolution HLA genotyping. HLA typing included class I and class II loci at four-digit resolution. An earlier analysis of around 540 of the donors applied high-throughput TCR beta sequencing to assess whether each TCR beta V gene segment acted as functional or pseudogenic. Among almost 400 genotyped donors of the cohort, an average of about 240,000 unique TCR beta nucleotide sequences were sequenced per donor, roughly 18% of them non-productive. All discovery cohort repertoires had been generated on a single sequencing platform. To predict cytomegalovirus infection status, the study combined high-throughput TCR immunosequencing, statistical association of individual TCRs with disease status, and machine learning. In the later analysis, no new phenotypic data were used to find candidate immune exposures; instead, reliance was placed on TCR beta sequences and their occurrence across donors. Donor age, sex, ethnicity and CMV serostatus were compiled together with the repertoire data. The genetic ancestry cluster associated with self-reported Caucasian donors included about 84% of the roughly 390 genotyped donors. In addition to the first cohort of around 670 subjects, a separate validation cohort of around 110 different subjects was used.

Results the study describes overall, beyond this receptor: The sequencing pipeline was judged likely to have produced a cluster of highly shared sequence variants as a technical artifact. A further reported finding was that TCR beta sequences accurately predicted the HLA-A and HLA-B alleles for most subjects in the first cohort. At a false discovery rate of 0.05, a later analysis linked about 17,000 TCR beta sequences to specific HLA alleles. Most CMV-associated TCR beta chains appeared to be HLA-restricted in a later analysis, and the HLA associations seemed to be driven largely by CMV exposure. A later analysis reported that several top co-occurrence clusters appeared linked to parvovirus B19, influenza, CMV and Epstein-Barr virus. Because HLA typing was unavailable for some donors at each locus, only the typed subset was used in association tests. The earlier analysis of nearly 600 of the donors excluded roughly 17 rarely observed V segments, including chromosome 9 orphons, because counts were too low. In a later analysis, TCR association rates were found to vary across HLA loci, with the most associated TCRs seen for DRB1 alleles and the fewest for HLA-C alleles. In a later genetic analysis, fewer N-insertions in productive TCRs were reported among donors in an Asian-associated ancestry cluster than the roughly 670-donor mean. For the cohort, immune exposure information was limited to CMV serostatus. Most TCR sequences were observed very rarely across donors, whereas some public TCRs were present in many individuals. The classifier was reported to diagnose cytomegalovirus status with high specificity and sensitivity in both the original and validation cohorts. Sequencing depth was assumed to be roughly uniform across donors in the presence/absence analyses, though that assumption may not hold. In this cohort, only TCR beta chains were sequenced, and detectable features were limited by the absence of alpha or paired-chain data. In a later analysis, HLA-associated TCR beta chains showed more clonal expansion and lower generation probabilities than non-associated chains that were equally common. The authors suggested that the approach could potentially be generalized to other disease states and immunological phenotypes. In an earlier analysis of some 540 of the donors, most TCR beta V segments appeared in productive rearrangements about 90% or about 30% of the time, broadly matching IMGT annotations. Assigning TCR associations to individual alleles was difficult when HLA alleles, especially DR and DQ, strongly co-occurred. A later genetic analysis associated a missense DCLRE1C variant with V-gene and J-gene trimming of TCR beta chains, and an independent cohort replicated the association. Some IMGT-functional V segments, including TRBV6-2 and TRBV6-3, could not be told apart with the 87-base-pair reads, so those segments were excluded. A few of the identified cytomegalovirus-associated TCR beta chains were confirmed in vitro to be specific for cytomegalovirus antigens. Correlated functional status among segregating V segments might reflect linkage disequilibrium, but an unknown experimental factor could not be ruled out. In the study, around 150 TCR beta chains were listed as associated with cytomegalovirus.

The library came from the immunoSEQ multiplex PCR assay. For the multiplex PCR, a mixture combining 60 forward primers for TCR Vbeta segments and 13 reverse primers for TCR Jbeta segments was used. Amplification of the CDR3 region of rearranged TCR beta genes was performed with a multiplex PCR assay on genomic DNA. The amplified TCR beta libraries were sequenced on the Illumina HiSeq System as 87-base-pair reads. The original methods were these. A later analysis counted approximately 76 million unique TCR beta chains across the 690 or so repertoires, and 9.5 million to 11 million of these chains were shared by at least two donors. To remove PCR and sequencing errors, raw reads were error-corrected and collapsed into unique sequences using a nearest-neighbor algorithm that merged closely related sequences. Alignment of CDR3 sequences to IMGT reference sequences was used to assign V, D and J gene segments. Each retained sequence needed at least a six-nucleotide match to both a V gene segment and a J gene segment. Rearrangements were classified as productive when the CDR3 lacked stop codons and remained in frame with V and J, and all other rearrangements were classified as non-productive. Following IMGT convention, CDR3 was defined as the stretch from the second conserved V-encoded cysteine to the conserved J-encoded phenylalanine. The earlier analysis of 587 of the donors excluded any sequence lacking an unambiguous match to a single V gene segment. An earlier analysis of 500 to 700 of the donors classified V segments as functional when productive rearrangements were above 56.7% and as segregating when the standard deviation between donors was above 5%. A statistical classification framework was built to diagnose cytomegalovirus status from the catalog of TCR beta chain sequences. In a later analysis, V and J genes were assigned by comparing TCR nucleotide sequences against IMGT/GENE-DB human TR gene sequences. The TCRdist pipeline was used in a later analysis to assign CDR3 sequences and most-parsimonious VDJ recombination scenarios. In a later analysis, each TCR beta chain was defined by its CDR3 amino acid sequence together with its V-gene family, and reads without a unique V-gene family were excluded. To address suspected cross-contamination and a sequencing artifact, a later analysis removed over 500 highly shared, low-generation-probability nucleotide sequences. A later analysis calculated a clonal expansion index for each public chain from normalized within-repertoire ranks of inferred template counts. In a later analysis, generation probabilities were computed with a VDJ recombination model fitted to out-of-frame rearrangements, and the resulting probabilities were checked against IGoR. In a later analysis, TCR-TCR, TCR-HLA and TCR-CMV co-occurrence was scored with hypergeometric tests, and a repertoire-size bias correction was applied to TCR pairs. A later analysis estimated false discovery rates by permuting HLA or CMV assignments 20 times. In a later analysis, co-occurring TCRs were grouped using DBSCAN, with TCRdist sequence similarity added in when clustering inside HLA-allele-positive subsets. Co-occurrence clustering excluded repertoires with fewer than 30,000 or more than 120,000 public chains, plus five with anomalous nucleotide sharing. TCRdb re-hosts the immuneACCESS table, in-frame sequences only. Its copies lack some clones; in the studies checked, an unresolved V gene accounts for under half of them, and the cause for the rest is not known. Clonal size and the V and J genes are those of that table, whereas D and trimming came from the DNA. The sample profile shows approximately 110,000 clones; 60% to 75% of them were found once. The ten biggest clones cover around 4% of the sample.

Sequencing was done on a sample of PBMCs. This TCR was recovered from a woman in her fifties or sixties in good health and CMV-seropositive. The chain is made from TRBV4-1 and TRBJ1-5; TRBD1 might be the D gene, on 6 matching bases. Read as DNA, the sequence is TGCGCCAGCAGCCCAGGGGTCGGTTCTGGTAGCAATCAGCCCCAGCATTTT. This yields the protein CASSPGVGSGSNQPQHF.